Below, one T cell receptor (beta chain) is given with its context. Its antigen is undetermined. This record comes from a study of neurological immune-mediated disorders. Overall study findings and caveats: HTLV-1-associated myelopathy had the most TCR clonal expansion, whereas multiple sclerosis had the least (lower than in healthy controls). None of the CDR3 amino acid sequences of expanded clones were shared across subjects, and this suggested private repertoires in all groups.

A single run covered 15-18 subjects with over 160 million TCR-beta sequences. TCRdb re-derived calls from the 5' RACE reads in MiXCR, one entry per CDR3 protein. The profile covers approximately 38,000 distinct CDR3 sequences, with 2% to 3% appearing a single time and 2.4% taken by the ten largest. The TCR originated in a man in his forties or fifties with multiple sclerosis. Sequencing was performed on PBMCs.

CDR3 bases: TGCAGTGCTAGATCCCGGGCAGAGGAATACTTC. Its protein product is CSARSRAEEYF. This chain connects TRBV20-1 to TRBJ2-7; D is unresolved. The CDR3 runs to 11 residues. V was cut by 2 bases and J by 13 bases, with 15 bases left in between. Germline CDR1 and CDR2: DFQATT and SNEGSKA (reference sequence).